The present entry profiles one T cell receptor (beta chain) with its context. The antigen this receptor binds is unknown. No base quality information exists; no much larger clone differs at one position. These data belong to a study of long-term antiretroviral therapy in people with HIV (dated by TCRdb to 2022 to 2024). For context, the study as a whole: Collection of the earliest samples took place about a decade ahead of the 2015 WHO recommendation for immediate ART, at a time when ART was typically delayed until CD4 counts fell. A retrospective serial study tested whether changes in peripheral blood TRB repertoire composition and diversity were associated with ART initiation and durable HIV suppression. A total of around 190 cryopreserved PBMC samples came from 25 to 35 adults with confirmed HIV infection and were collected serially over a mean of roughly six years (range 1-12). Among the 30 or so participants with HIV, around ten were female. No cross-contamination during QIAcube processing turned up in test extractions that ran a monoclonal T-cell line alongside 33 polyclonal samples.

As encoded in the germline V gene, CDR1 is MGHRA while CDR2 is YSYEKL. The CDR3 numbers 16 residues from cysteine through phenylalanine. The sequence is cut down to CDR3 DNA, 48 bases in frame from base 1. V and J are trimmed by 3 bases and 3 bases, and the gene matches miss 6 bases of the junction. Participants were included only if at least one PBMC sample before ART initiation and at least two post-ART samples were available. Treatment was received in the United States of America by all participants with HIV. Before DNA extraction, cryopreserved samples containing roughly 1-11 million PBMC were thawed and washed. At the time of the earliest PBMC sample for each participant with HIV, ages ranged from about 20 to 54 years. Per participant, PBMC samples came from 1-4 timepoints prior to ART initiation and 2-8 timepoints following ART initiation, for a median of 7 samples. Serial HIV viral load, CD4+ T-cell count, ART history and demographic data were obtained for every participant. Genomic DNA was extracted from unsorted PBMC with a Qiagen kit on a QIAcube, with processing performed in batches of 12 samples.

Overall study results and their limits: A significant increase in TRB diversity was found to be associated with ART initiation, although TRB diversity was observed to remain significantly below that of transplant donor controls even after long-term ART. Because PBMC availability was limited, only the TCR beta chain was sequenced, with no alpha chain pairing. CDR3 length ranges in HIV repertoires were narrower than in controls, and network structure suggested an antigen-experienced repertoire with only a slight naive shift after ART. The repertoire was dominated across all time points by expanded TRB clones identified before ART initiation, although this dominance was seen to fluctuate and to decrease in many PLHIV after ART. Inferences about post-ART repertoire changes are limited because no data were available on ART adherence, viral resistance or therapy changes. Because cell numbers in pre-ART samples were limited, unsorted PBMC were profiled instead of sorted CD4+ and CD8+ T cells. Samples dated from the mid-2000s to the late 2010s, and the ART regimens used may be less effective than current ones.

The immunoSEQ hsTCRB v3.0 assay was used at survey level resolution to sequence the TRB variable region. A depth of roughly 35,000-50,000 T-cell genomes per sample was targeted for TRB sequencing. An Illumina MiSeq with a v3 150-cycle kit was used to sequence the pooled TRB libraries. On the authors' methods: Repertoire analysis was performed in R inside a reproducible Nextflow workflow that covered QC, data transformation and analysis. LymphoSeq2, an R package for AIRR-Seq data exploration, was used to implement custom analyses. A few samples that produced fewer than 5000 total TRB sequences were removed, so 188 HIV repertoires were analyzed. Among the roughly 200 retained HIV repertoires, about 57 were collected before ART initiation and around 130 after ART initiation. Repertoires were downsampled to 5000 TRB nucleotide sequences, with summary statistics averaged over 100 downsampling iterations. TRB sequences were retained for analysis only if CDR3 regions of at least seven amino acids were present. A Shannon entropy-derived clonality score and the Gini coefficient were used to measure diversity. In the repertoire networks, any two of the top 5000 CDR3 amino acid sequences were linked whenever the two sequences differed by an edit distance of one. For TRB CDR3 amino acid sequences, GLIPH2 was used to predict antigen specificity groups and MHC restriction. CDR3 amino acid sequences were matched against VDJdb and McPAS-TCR to flag known CMV, EBV, HIV or tissue antigen associations. Pre-ART, post-ART and control groups were compared with Wilcoxon signed-rank tests and Holm-Bonferroni correction. TCRdb retrieved this table from immuneACCESS and kept in-frame rearrangements only. Not all clones are present; in checked studies, unresolved V genes account for under half, and no reason is known for the remainder. Clone size and V and J calls were adopted from that table, with D and trimming inferred from the DNA. The sample table records about 20,000 clones; approximately 80% of these occur just once. Clones ranked in the top ten supply 8.8% of the sample.

The sequence was collected from a woman between 40 and 50 years old with HIV. The rearranged chain carries TRBV4-1 and TRBJ1-4, with 8 bases aligning to TRBD1. Sequenced here: unsorted PBMCs, sampled 1.2 years after starting antiretroviral therapy. The nucleotides read TGCGCCAGCAGCCACCACTTGACAGGGGCTAATGAAAAACTGTTTTTT. The encoded protein is CASSHHLTGANEKLFF.